There are a few counts of the clone carrying this T cell receptor beta chain. The entry originates in a study of blood T cell repertoires in COVID-19. Profiled with immunoSEQ multiplex PCR; TCRdb holds only in-frame clones, not every one. The sample includes 300,000 to 400,000 clones, 87% of them seen just once. Losses at the gene ends were 6 bases for V and 3 bases for J; bases not matched to a gene: 6. The V gene's germline CDR1 is MNHEY and CDR2 SVGAGI. The CDR3 has 14 residues. The chain has TRBV6-5 and TRBJ1-2, with 8 bases fitting TRBD1. The sequenced material came from PBMCs or T cells enriched from blood (not recorded which). The origin of this receptor is a woman under 40 who had recovered from COVID-19. Written as DNA, the CDR3 is TGTGCCAGCAGAGCAAAACAGGGGGACTATGGCTACACCTTC. It yields the protein CASRAKQGDYGYTF.